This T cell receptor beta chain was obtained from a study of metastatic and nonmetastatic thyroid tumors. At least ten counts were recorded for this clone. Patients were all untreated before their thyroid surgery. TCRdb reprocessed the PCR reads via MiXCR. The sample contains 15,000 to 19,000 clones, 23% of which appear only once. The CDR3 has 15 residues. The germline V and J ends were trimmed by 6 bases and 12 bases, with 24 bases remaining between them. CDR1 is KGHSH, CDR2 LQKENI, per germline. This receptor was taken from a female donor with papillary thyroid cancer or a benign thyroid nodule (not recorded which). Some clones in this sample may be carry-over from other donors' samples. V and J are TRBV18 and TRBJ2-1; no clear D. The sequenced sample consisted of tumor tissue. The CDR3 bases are TGTGCCAGCTCCCTCGGGCCCCTTAGCACTTTCGGGCAGTTCTTC. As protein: CASSLGPLSTFGQFF.